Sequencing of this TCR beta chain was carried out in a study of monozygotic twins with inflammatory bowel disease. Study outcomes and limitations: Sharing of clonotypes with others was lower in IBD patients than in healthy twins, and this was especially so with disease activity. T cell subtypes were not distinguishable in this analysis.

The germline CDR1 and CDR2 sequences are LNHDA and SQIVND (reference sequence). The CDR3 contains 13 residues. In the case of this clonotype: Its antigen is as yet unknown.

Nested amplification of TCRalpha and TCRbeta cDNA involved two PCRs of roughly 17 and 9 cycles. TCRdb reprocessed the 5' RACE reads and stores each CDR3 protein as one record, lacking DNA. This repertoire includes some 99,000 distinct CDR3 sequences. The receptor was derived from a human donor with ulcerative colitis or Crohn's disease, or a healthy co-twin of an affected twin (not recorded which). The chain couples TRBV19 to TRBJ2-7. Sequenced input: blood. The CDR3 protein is CASSIFVDYEQYF.